This passage covers 18 T cell receptor beta chains from one sample sequenced in a study of regulatory T cells in long-lasting Graves disease. Building of the TCR beta libraries involved iRepertoire HTBI primers and Arm-PCR of CDR3 regions. TCRdb passed the multiplex PCR reads through MiXCR, listing each CDR3 protein once. The sample shows approximately 470,000 distinct CDR3 sequences, around 15% of them seen only once. As for time point: newly diagnosed GD, antithyroid drugs for less than 3 months. Researchers made the TCR library from RNA that was extracted from PBMCs. The same sample was also studied in work on T cells in Graves' hyperthyroidism and ophthalmopathy.

Source: peripheral blood mononuclear cells (PBMCs), taken at new diagnosis, from a patient treated with antithyroid drugs. These receptors were taken from a man aged 35 to 55 with Graves disease.

This clonotype was counted ten times or more. This sequence joins TRBV7-3 and TRBJ2-3, with D uncertain. Between the trimmed V and J ends, which lost 2 bases and 6 bases, there was a span of 12 bases. CDR1 and CDR2 from the germline V gene are SGHTA and FQGTGA. This CDR3 has 14 amino acids. The CDR3 nucleotides are TGTGCCAGCAGCTTAGCCCTAAGTGCTGATACGCAGTATTTT. This sequence encodes CASSLALSADTQYF.

This clonotype was seen only a few times. The chain employs TRBV30 and TRBJ2-3, with TRBD2 matching 7 bases. V shed 2 bases, J shed 3 bases, and the junction held 8 bases outside the gene matches. CDR1 and CDR2 (germline): GTSNPN, SVGIG (reference sequence). This CDR3 spans 15 amino acids. DNA of the CDR3: TGTGCCTGGAGTCCTTGGACTAGATCGACAGATACGCAGTATTTT. Its translation: CAWSPWTRSTDTQYF.

The chain is built from TRBV10-3 and TRBJ2-7, with 7 nucleotides matching TRBD1. V lost 4 bases, J lost 3 bases, and 6 bases stayed unmatched. Germline values: CDR1 ENHRY, CDR2 SYGVKD. This CDR3 comprises 14 residues. CDR3 protein: CAISGQGENYEQYF. CDR3 nucleotide sequence: TGTGCCATCAGTGGACAGGGCGAGAACTACGAGCAGTACTTC.

In this sample, this clonotype turned up a few times. The chain recombines TRBV5-1 with TRBJ2-1; TRBD2 aligns across 8 bases. Germline trimming cut 3 bases from V and 4 bases from J; bases unmatched to any gene: 15. The length of the CDR3 is 18 residues. Germline V gives CDR1 SGHRS, CDR2 YFSETQ. CDR3 sequence reads: CASSWGTSLAPKYNEQFF. CDR3 DNA sequence: TGCGCCAGCAGCTGGGGGACTAGTTTGGCCCCTAAGTACAATGAGCAGTTCTTC.

The chain uses TRBV6-2 or TRBV6-3 and TRBJ2-1, with D unclear. The CDR3 runs 14 residues. The germline V gene has CDR1 MNHEY and CDR2 SVGEGT. V lost 6 bases to trimming and J lost 4 bases, with 13 bases between them. The CDR3 protein is CASSLLDGYNEQFF. Written as DNA, the CDR3 is TGTGCCAGCAGCCTTTTGGACGGGTACAATGAGCAGTTCTTC.

This clonotype was recorded a few times. The chain has TRBV12-3 or TRBV12-4 and TRBJ1-2; 8 nucleotides agree with TRBD1. CDR3 length: 14 residues. The V gene end was trimmed by 0 bases and the J gene end by 6 bases; junction bases not matched to a gene: 3. This CDR3 reads CASSLARTGNGYTF. CDR3 DNA: TGTGCCAGCAGTTTAGCCAGGACAGGGAATGGCTACACCTTC.

J is TRBJ2-5 and V is TRBV5-1; 8 bases fit TRBD2. This CDR3 comprises 15 residues. Losses at the gene ends were 0 bases for V and 4 bases for J; bases not matched to a gene: 5. Germline assignment: CDR1 SGHRS and CDR2 YFSETQ. CDR3 nucleotides: TGCGCCAGCAGCTTGGGTAGCCTAGCGGGAGAGACCCAGTACTTC. This sequence encodes CASSLGSLAGETQYF.

In regard to this clonotype: A far larger clone lies a single base away; this is likely a read error. The chain couples TRBV11-2 to TRBJ2-3, with 7 positions matching TRBD2. The J call may be wrong; the DNA end is better matched by TRBJ2-1. The CDR3 spans 16 residues. Germline assignment: CDR1 SGHAT and CDR2 FQNNGV. This CDR3 is CASSSRAGTIYNEQFF. The CDR3, as DNA: TGTGCCAGCAGCTCTAGGGCCGGGACTATCTACAATGAGCAGTTCTTC.

In regard to this clonotype: A much more abundant neighbour one base away suggests this may be a read error. The chain has TRBV7-2 and TRBJ2-1; D might be TRBD2 (5 bases). The CDR3 has 13 amino acids. Germline V gives CDR1 SGHTA, CDR2 FQGNSA. Here the CDR3 reads CASSYDLAVEQLF. CDR3 nucleotide sequence: TGTGCCAGCAGCTACGATCTAGCCGTTGAGCAGCTCTTC. Full variable domain (missing parts from reference TRBV7-2 and TRBJ2-1): GAGVSQSPSNKVTEKGKDVELRCDPISGHTALYWYRQSLGQGLEFLIYFQGNSAPDKSGLPSDRFSAERTGGSVSTLTIQRTQQEDSAVYLCASSYDLAVEQLFGPGTRLTVL.

This clonotype was seen once. The gene calls are TRBV7-3 and TRBJ1-1; D call uncertain. The CDR3 has 14 amino acids. Germline values: CDR1 SGHTA, CDR2 FQGTGA. The germline V and J ends were trimmed by 3 bases and 2 bases, with 10 bases remaining between them. CDR3 residues: CASSFSGDNTEAFF. CDR3 bases: TGTGCCAGCAGCTTTAGTGGGGATAACACTGAAGCTTTCTTT. Drawing the rest from reference TRBV7-3 and TRBJ1-1, the complete variable domain is GAGVSQTPSNKVTEKGKYVELRCDPISGHTALYWYRQSLGQGPEFLIYFQGTGAADDSGLPNDRFFAVRPEGSVSTLKIQRTERGDSAVYLCASSFSGDNTEAFFGQGTRLTVV.

The V and J genes are TRBV28 and TRBJ2-7, with D possibly TRBD2 on 7 matching bases. Trimming took off 4 bases at V and 4 bases at J, with 20 bases between the two ends. Germline CDR1 and CDR2: MDHEN and SYDVKM. The CDR3 length is 16 residues. The CDR3 protein is CASSSSRAGAVYEQYF. Here the CDR3 DNA reads TGTGCCAGCAGTTCCTCCCGCGCGGGGGCAGTTTACGAGCAGTACTTC.

This clonotype has ten or more counts. The CDR3 sequence: CASSLSFWGDETQYF. DNA for the CDR3: TGTGCCAGCAGCTTATCATTTTGGGGGGATGAGACCCAGTACTTC. The chain is built from TRBV7-9 and TRBJ2-5; a possible D gene is TRBD2 (6 bases). V lost 2 bases and J lost 5, with 15 bases in between. Germline V gene lookup returns CDR1 SEHNR and CDR2 FQNEAQ (reference sequence). This CDR3 is built from 15 residues.

V and J are TRBV6-5 and TRBJ2-3; 7 nucleotides agree with TRBD1. V lost 4 bases and J lost 4; bases outside the gene matches: 5. Germline CDR1 reads MNHEY; CDR2 reads SVGAGI. CDR3 length equals 14 residues. This CDR3 is CASSSRGPADTQYF. For the CDR3, the DNA is TGTGCCAGCAGTTCGAGGGGGCCCGCAGATACGCAGTATTTT.

This chain links TRBV28 with TRBJ2-1; 16 bases are shared with TRBD2. This CDR3 comprises 16 residues. The germline V gene has CDR1 MDHEN and CDR2 SYDVKM. Germline trimming cut 6 bases from V and 7 bases from J; bases unmatched to any gene: 6. The CDR3 DNA is TGTGCCAGCAGGGGGGGACTAGCGGGAGGGCCAAATGAGCAGTTCTTC. It encodes CASRGGLAGGPNEQFF.

To note about this clonotype: Since a far larger clone is one base different, this is likely a read error. This sequence joins TRBV2 and TRBJ2-7, with TRBD1 identical over 10 bases. Germline CDR1 and CDR2: SNHLY and FYNNEI. The CDR3 runs 15 residues. V shed 5 bases, J shed 7 bases, and the junction held 11 bases outside the gene matches. The CDR3 DNA reads TGTGCCAGCAGTCCGGGACAGGGGCTTTACAATGAGCAGTACTTC. Amino acid sequence: CASSPGQGLYNEQYF.

This clonotype was counted many times. The chain is built from TRBV7-6 and TRBJ2-7; 12 bases fit TRBD2. This CDR3 comprises 15 residues. Unmatched junction bases numbered 2, after V lost 3 bases and J lost 2 bases. The germline gives CDR1 SGHVS, CDR2 FNYEAQ. CDR3: CASSLASGRAYEQYF. In DNA, the CDR3 is TGTGCCAGCAGCTTGGCTAGCGGGAGGGCCTACGAGCAGTACTTC.

This clonotype was recorded many times. The rearrangement joins TRBV5-1 to TRBJ1-5, with D hard to call. V was trimmed by 0 bases and J by 1 base, leaving 5 bases between them. Germline CDR1 reads SGHRS; CDR2 reads YFSETQ. The CDR3 is 14 amino acids. CDR3 nucleotides: TGCGCCAGCAGCTTGGTTCTAAGCAATCAGCCCCAGCATTTT. It is translated as CASSLVLSNQPQHF.

This clonotype was picked up many times. The chain carries TRBV5-1 and TRBJ2-1; D not certain. This CDR3 has 13 residues. Germline V gene data show CDR1 as SGHRS and CDR2 as YFSETQ. Trimming shortened V by 0 bases and J by 4 bases, and 5 bases separated the two germline ends. This CDR3 reads CASSLDQYNEQFF. The CDR3, as DNA: TGCGCCAGCAGCTTGGACCAGTACAATGAGCAGTTCTTC.